The present TCR beta chain was sequenced within a study of T cell responses to AZD1222 COVID-19 vaccine. Findings and caveats of the study: None of the repertoires were sampled until the peak T cell response had passed. In a largely white British group with more females than males, clonal diversity was possibly underestimated. Only a handful of AZD1222 recipients, several in all, had baseline seropositivity. The study reported that nearly half of spike-specific TCRs target unmutated variant regions.

TCRdb's table, derived via immunoSEQ multiplex PCR, lists solely in-frame clones and lacks some. The sample records about 140,000 clones, 89% being singletons. Trimming removed 3 bases from V and 8 bases from J, with 10 bases in between. CDR3 size: 12 residues. CDR1 is SGHTA, CDR2 FQGNSA, per germline. Notes on this clone: The antigen is undetermined. Other DNA sequences in the same sample also yield this CDR3.

The sequence was obtained from an adult in good health. The sequences come from peripheral blood, collected on day 0 of AZD1222 vaccination. The J gene is TRBJ1-2, the V gene TRBV7-2; D perhaps matches TRBD1 (5 bases). The CDR3 is CASSLAGLGYTF. The CDR3 nucleotides are TGTGCCAGCAGCTTGGCAGGGCTCGGCTACACCTTC. Drawing the rest from reference TRBV7-2 and TRBJ1-2, the complete variable domain is GAGVSQSPSNKVTEKGKDVELRCDPISGHTALYWYRQSLGQGLEFLIYFQGNSAPDKSGLPSDRFSAERTGGSVSTLTIQRTQQEDSAVYLCASSLAGLGYTFGSGTRLTVV.